The 30 T cell receptor beta chains below were found in one sample sequenced in a study of spatial heterogeneity in lung cancer. TCRdb itself ran the 5' RACE reads through MiXCR, one entry per CDR3 protein. The table shows tens of thousands of distinct CDR3 sequences, with less than 15% occurring only once. Time point indicated: sample taken at primary tumor resection. Sequencing was performed on whole RNA extracted from tumor and nontumor lung tissue, or from frozen PBMC, and the material was left unsorted. Material: PBMCs, obtained at surgery. The receptors derive from a male donor with early-stage non-small cell lung cancer.

J is TRBJ2-2 and V is TRBV10-3, with unresolved D. The germline CDR1 and CDR2 sequences are ENHRY and SYGVKD. This CDR3 has 14 amino acids. Trimming left V 6 bases short and J 1 base short, with 9 bases between. The CDR3 region has the DNA TGTGCCATCAGGAACTCACGGAACACCGGGGAGCTGTTTTTT. As protein: CAIRNSRNTGELFF.

This rearrangement joins TRBV20-1 to TRBJ1-2; 7 nucleotides align to TRBD1. The J segment lost 4 bases and the V segment lost 3 bases, leaving 14 bases of the junction unmatched. Germline values: CDR1 DFQATT, CDR2 SNEGSKA (reference sequence). The CDR3 runs 16 residues. CDR3 sequence: CSARGGQAEYGYGYTF. The CDR3 DNA reads as TGCAGTGCTAGGGGCGGACAGGCCGAGTATGGCTATGGCTACACCTTC.

This chain connects TRBV11-2 to TRBJ1-1, with 10 bases aligning to TRBD1. The CDR3 has 15 amino acids. V trimming: 3 bases; J trimming: 1 base; junction bases outside the gene matches: 2. CDR1 is SGHAT, CDR2 FQNNGV, per germline. The CDR3 region has the DNA TGTGCCAGCAGCTTGGGACAGGGGACGAACACTGAAGCTTTCTTT. Amino acids: CASSLGQGTNTEAFF.

This clonotype was recorded many times. The chain carries TRBV5-1 and TRBJ1-2, with a tentative D call TRBD1 (5 bases). V was shortened by 0 bases and J by 5 bases, with 14 bases between the two germline ends. This CDR3 is built from 15 residues. Germline-derived CDR1 and CDR2 are SGHRS and YFSETQ. The CDR3 DNA is TGCGCCAGCAGCTTGGGAACGGGGGACGATTATGGCTACACCTTC. Its protein is CASSLGTGDDYGYTF.

This clonotype was observed a handful of times. The chain carries TRBV14 and TRBJ2-2; D call uncertain. CDR3 length: 12 residues. From germline, CDR1 is SGHDN and CDR2 FVKESK. V was pared by 0 bases and J by 11 bases, with 7 bases between. For the CDR3, the DNA is TGTGCCAGCAGCCAAGAGAAACCTGAGCTGTTTTTT. Protein sequence: CASSQEKPELFF.

This clonotype was found a few times. This chain links TRBV29-1 with TRBJ1-2, with D perhaps TRBD1 (5 bases). From germline, CDR1 is SQVTM and CDR2 ANQGSEA. The CDR3 runs 14 residues. V was clipped by 5 bases and J by 3 bases, with 16 bases between them. CDR3 nucleotide sequence: TGCAGCGTTCCGTTCACAGGATCGGACTATGGCTACACCTTC. This sequence encodes CSVPFTGSDYGYTF.

The J gene is TRBJ2-7, the V gene TRBV10-3; TRBD2 aligns across 10 bases. The CDR3 spans 16 residues. J gave up 0 bases and V 5 bases, and 7 bases lay outside the gene matches. Per the germline V gene, CDR1 is ENHRY and CDR2 is SYGVKD. The CDR3 coding sequence is TGTGCCATCAGTCTAGCGGGAGTAATAAGCTCCTACGAGCAGTACTTC. Its protein is CAISLAGVISSYEQYF.

The chain uses TRBV12-3 or TRBV12-4 and TRBJ1-1; weak D call: TRBD1 (6 bases). Trimming took off 0 bases at V and 7 bases at J, with 15 bases between the two ends. This CDR3 region has 15 residues. CDR3 nucleotides: TGTGCCAGCAGTTTAGCCCAAACAGGGTTGAGTGAAGCTTTCTTT. Protein: CASSLAQTGLSEAFF.

The rearrangement links TRBV28 to TRBJ2-1; TRBD2 might be the D (5 bases). The V end lost 7 bases, the J end lost 2 bases, and 12 bases lay between the germline ends. CDR3 length: 14 residues. Germline CDR1 is MDHEN and CDR2 is SYDVKM. CDR3 loop: CASNVGIAYNEQFF. The CDR3 coding sequence is TGTGCCAGCAATGTCGGGATCGCCTACAATGAGCAGTTCTTC. The complete variable domain, with remaining parts taken from reference TRBV28 and TRBJ2-1, reads DVKVTQSSRYLVKRTGEKVFLECVQDMDHENMFWYRQDPGLGLRLIYFSYDVKMKEKGDIPEGYSVSREKKERFSLILESASTNQTSMYLCASNVGIAYNEQFFGPGTRLTVL.

The chain is built from TRBV6-1 and TRBJ1-5; D remains ambiguous. This CDR3 is built from 16 residues. Trimming removed 3 bases from V and 2 bases from J, with 14 bases in between. Germline V gene data show CDR1 as MNHNS and CDR2 as SASEGT. CDR3 in DNA: TGTGCCAGCAGTGAGGACCCTCCCCGGGGCAATCAGCCCCAGCATTTT. Translation gives CASSEDPPRGNQPQHF.

The genes are TRBV7-2 and TRBJ2-4; D is ambiguous. CDR3 length: 14 amino acids. Trimming cost V 3 bases and J 4 bases, with 10 bases left between them. Germline assignment: CDR1 SGHTA and CDR2 FQGNSA. The CDR3 reads CASSFDAVKNIQYF. The CDR3, as DNA: TGTGCCAGCAGCTTCGACGCAGTAAAAAACATTCAGTACTTC. The whole variable domain, filled in from reference TRBV7-2 and TRBJ2-4, reads GAGVSQSPSNKVTEKGKDVELRCDPISGHTALYWYRQSLGQGLEFLIYFQGNSAPDKSGLPSDRFSAERTGGSVSTLTIQRTQQEDSAVYLCASSFDAVKNIQYFGAGTRLSVL.

This clonotype was detected ten times or more. V and J are TRBV24-1 and TRBJ2-2; no clear D gene. The V gene's germline CDR1 is KGHDR and CDR2 SFDVKD. V shed 3 bases and J shed 6 bases, with 10 bases lying between them. There are 14 residues in the CDR3. The CDR3 sequence is CATSDGRDAGELFF. The CDR3 coding sequence is TGTGCCACCAGTGATGGTCGAGACGCCGGGGAGCTGTTTTTT.

This clonotype turned up a few times. J is TRBJ2-1 and V is TRBV29-1; perhaps TRBD2 as D (6 bases). The CDR3 length is 13 residues. Germline CDR1 is SQVTM and CDR2 is ANQGSEA. The ends were cut back, 3 bases at V and 0 bases at J, with 6 bases in the middle. CDR3 bases: TGCAGCGTTGACGGGAGCTCCTACAATGAGCAGTTCTTC. Translation gives CSVDGSSYNEQFF.

This clonotype was seen many times. The chain combines TRBV20-1 with TRBJ2-3; TRBD2 agrees at 9 bases. V shed 7 bases, J shed 3 bases, and the junction held 8 bases outside the gene matches. CDR3 size: 14 residues. Per germline, CDR1 DFQATT and CDR2 SNEGSKA (reference sequence). CDR3 coding DNA: TGCAGTGAAGGCAGCGGGGGGCTAACAGATACGCAGTATTTT. This sequence encodes CSEGSGGLTDTQYF.

Many counts were recorded for this clonotype. The genes are TRBV30 and TRBJ2-3, with a possible D match to TRBD2 (6 bases). Trimming cost V 0 bases and J 7 bases, with 17 bases left between them. The CDR3 sequence is 15 residues long. CDR1 GTSNPN and CDR2 SVGIG come from the germline V gene (reference sequence). The CDR3 region has the DNA TGTGCCTGGAGTGTACCTTCGGAGGGCCCAAATACGCAGTATTTT. Translation gives CAWSVPSEGPNTQYF. The whole variable domain, filled in from reference TRBV30 and TRBJ2-3, reads SQTIHQWPATLVQPVGSPLSLECTVEGTSNPNLYWYRQAAGRGLQLLFYSVGIGQISSEVPQNLSASRPQDRQFILSSKKLLLSDSGFYLCAWSVPSEGPNTQYFGPGTRLTVL.

Only a few counts were recorded for this clonotype. V and J are TRBV28 and TRBJ2-1; D not resolved. Trimming took off 9 bases at V and 5 bases at J, with 8 bases between the two ends. The CDR3 has 11 amino acids. The V gene's germline CDR1 is MDHEN and CDR2 SYDVKM. The chain's CDR3 is CASKLDNEQFF. Here the CDR3 DNA reads TGTGCCAGTAAGTTGGACAATGAGCAGTTCTTC.

This clonotype was observed a few times. V usage is TRBV20-1 and J usage is TRBJ1-1; no clear D gene. Deletions cut 1 base from V and 7 bases from J, with 7 bases between. Germline-derived CDR1 and CDR2 are DFQATT and SNEGSKA (reference sequence). The CDR3 covers 11 residues. CDR3 amino acids: CSARGAVEAFF. CDR3 sequence (DNA): TGCAGTGCTAGAGGTGCAGTTGAAGCTTTCTTT.

This clonotype was seen at least ten times. The chain joins TRBV28 to TRBJ1-2; D is possibly TRBD1 (5 bases). V was cut by 5 bases and J by 5 bases, with 6 bases left in between. The CDR3 length is 11 residues. Looked up from germline, CDR1 is MDHEN and CDR2 is SYDVKM. In DNA form, the CDR3 reads TGTGCCAGCAGTAGGGGTTATGGCTACACCTTC. It is translated as CASSRGYGYTF.

The table lists this clonotype with a few counts. The rearrangement joins TRBV7-2 to TRBJ2-2; unclear D gene. V was trimmed by 1 base and J by 4 bases, leaving 10 bases between them. The CDR3 loop spans 15 amino acids. CDR1 is SGHTA and CDR2 is FQGNSA in the germline V gene. Written as DNA, the CDR3 is TGTGCCAGCAGCTTAGGGTACAGTACCACCGGGGAGCTGTTTTTT. Encoded protein: CASSLGYSTTGELFF.

This CDR3 reads CASSFTGEAYGYTF. CDR3 nucleotides: TGTGCCAGCAGTTTCACAGGGGAGGCCTATGGCTACACCTTC. The chain recombines TRBV28 with TRBJ1-2; the match to TRBD1 covers 7 bases. Germline lookup yields CDR1 MDHEN and CDR2 SYDVKM. V shed 3 bases, J shed 4 bases, and the junction held 5 bases outside the gene matches. The CDR3 covers 14 residues.

This clonotype has a handful of counts. V gene TRBV20-1 combines with J gene TRBJ2-1, with 7 nucleotides matching TRBD2. Germline V gene data show CDR1 as DFQATT and CDR2 as SNEGSKA (reference sequence). The CDR3 totals 16 residues. After removal of 4 bases from V and 6 bases from J, the junction contained 15 bases not matched to a gene. In DNA form, the CDR3 reads TGCAGTGCTAACTCCTTCGGCGGGGGAGTATCCAATGAGCAGTTCTTC. Encoded protein: CSANSFGGGVSNEQFF.

This clonotype has only a few counts. The chain links TRBV10-2 to TRBJ2-1; D is perhaps TRBD1 or TRBD2 (5 bases each). Trimming removed 2 bases at V and 4 bases at J, with 12 bases between. The CDR3 runs to 15 residues. CDR1 and CDR2 (germline): WSHSY, SAAADI. The CDR3 DNA sequence: TGCGCCAGCAGTGAGAACGGGGCCCTATACAATGAGCAGTTCTTC. The encoded protein is CASSENGALYNEQFF.

The rearrangement uses TRBV29-1 and TRBJ1-1; a weak D match, TRBD1 (6 bases). V lost 6 bases, J lost 3 bases, and 17 bases lay in between. Germline loops: CDR1 SQVTM, CDR2 ANQGSEA. The CDR3 contains 14 residues. The CDR3 region is CSVDTTGLDTEAFF. DNA of the CDR3: TGCAGCGTCGACACGACAGGATTGGACACTGAAGCTTTCTTT. Full variable domain (outside the CDR3, taken from reference TRBV29-1 and TRBJ1-1): SAVISQKPSRDICQRGTSLTIQCQVDSQVTMMFWYRQQPGQSLTLIATANQGSEATYESGFVIDKFPISRPNLTFSTLTVSNMSPEDSSIYLCSVDTTGLDTEAFFGQGTRLTVV.

This clonotype was seen more than once but under ten times. V usage is TRBV14 and J usage is TRBJ2-1; tentative D call: TRBD1 (5 bases). CDR1 is SGHDN, CDR2 FVKESK, per germline. This CDR3 region has 16 residues. V was cut by 5 bases and J by 7 bases, with 21 bases left in between. CDR3 coding DNA: TGTGCCAGCAGCTCCTCTCAAGGGGCGGTTGGTAATGAGCAGTTCTTC. Protein: CASSSSQGAVGNEQFF.

The sample holds a few counts of this clonotype. The chain has TRBV28 and TRBJ2-3; 10 nucleotides match TRBD1. Per germline, CDR1 MDHEN and CDR2 SYDVKM. V trimming: 5 bases; J trimming: 2 bases; junction bases outside the gene matches: 7. The CDR3 length is 16 residues. For the CDR3, the DNA is TGTGCCAGCAGTCTACCGGGACAGGGGATCACAGATACGCAGTATTTT. Translated: CASSLPGQGITDTQYF.

This clonotype was seen a few times. This chain connects TRBV4-3 to TRBJ2-6; D is unresolved. From germline, CDR1 is LGHNA and CDR2 YSLEER. CDR3 length: 17 amino acids. Trimming stripped 0 bases from V and 4 bases from J, with 13 bases between. In DNA, the CDR3 is TGCGCCAGCAGCCAAGATATCGGGTCAGCCGGGGCCAACGTCCTGACTTTC. Translated: CASSQDIGSAGANVLTF.

The rearrangement uses TRBV14 and TRBJ1-1; weak D call: TRBD1 (6 bases). With 2 bases removed from V and 3 bases from J, the gap between germline ends came to 19 bases. The CDR3 has 17 amino acids. CDR1 SGHDN and CDR2 FVKESK come from the germline V gene. DNA for the CDR3: TGTGCCAGCAGCCAACCCGGGGGCAGGGCGAGAGACACTGAAGCTTTCTTT. Translated: CASSQPGGRARDTEAFF.

The rearrangement joins TRBV5-6 to TRBJ2-1; 9 positions agree with TRBD1. The ends lost 4 bases at V and 6 bases at J; junction bases unmatched: 2. The CDR3 loop spans 13 amino acids. CDR1 is SGHDT and CDR2 is YYEEEE in the germline V gene. CDR3 loop: CASSKGQGNEQFF. The CDR3 nucleotides are TGTGCCAGCAGCAAGGGACAGGGCAATGAGCAGTTCTTC.

This clonotype has a handful of counts. The V gene is TRBV2, the J gene TRBJ2-7; the match to TRBD1 covers 8 bases. Germline trimming cut 0 bases from V and 2 bases from J; bases unmatched to any gene: 3. The CDR3 totals 15 residues. Germline assignment: CDR1 SNHLY and CDR2 FYNNEI. Here the CDR3 reads CASSEAWTGTYEQYF. The CDR3 DNA reads as TGTGCCAGCAGTGAAGCTTGGACAGGGACCTACGAGCAGTACTTC.

The rearrangement joins TRBV7-2 to TRBJ2-4; 10 bases map to TRBD2. The CDR3 consists of 18 residues. Germline CDR1 and CDR2: SGHTA and FQGNSA. After removal of 1 base from V and 0 bases from J, the junction contained 6 bases not matched to a gene. CDR3 in amino acids: CASSLVAGGTGAKNIQYF. The DNA of the CDR3 is TGTGCCAGCAGCTTAGTAGCGGGAGGCACCGGAGCCAAAAACATTCAGTACTTC.